The clone carrying this TCR beta chain was detected many times. A single record per CDR3 protein comes from TCRdb applying MiXCR to the reads. Among about 260,000 distinct CDR3 sequences listed, about 13% were seen once. This entry comes from a study of T cell repertoires in cytomegalovirus infection. Germline CDR1 SEHNR, CDR2 FQNEAQ (reference sequence). Trimming removed 3 bases from V and 4 bases from J, with 8 bases in between. CDR3 length: 13 amino acids. The V call is TRBV7-9, the J call TRBJ2-3; D not certain. The TCR sequence derives from a human donor in good health (CMV status not recorded). Some clones in this sample may be carry-over from other donors' samples. Sequencing was carried out using PBMCs. The CDR3 DNA is TGTGCCAGCAGCTTCGAGGTCCCAGATACGCAGTATTTT. This gives the protein CASSFEVPDTQYF. The complete variable domain, with remaining parts taken from reference TRBV7-9 and TRBJ2-3, reads DTGVSQNPRHKITKRGQNVTFRCDPISEHNRLYWYRQTLGQGPEFLTYFQNEAQLEKSRLLSDRFSAERPKGSFSTLEIQRTEQGDSAMYLCASSFEVPDTQYFGPGTRLTVL.